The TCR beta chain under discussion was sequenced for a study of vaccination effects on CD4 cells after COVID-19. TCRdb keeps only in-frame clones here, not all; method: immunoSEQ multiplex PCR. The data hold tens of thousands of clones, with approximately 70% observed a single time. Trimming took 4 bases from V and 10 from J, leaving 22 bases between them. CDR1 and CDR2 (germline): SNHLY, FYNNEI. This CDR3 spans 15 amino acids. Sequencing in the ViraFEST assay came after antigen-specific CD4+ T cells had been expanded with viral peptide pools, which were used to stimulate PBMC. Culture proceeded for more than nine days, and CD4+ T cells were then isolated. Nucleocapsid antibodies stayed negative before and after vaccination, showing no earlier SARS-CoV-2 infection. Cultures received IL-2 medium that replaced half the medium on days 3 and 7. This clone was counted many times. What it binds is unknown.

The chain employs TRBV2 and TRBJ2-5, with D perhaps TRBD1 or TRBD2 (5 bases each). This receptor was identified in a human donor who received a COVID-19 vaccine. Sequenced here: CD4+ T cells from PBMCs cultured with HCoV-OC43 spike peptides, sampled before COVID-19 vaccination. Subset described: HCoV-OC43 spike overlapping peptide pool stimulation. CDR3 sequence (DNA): TGTGCCAGCAGTGTCCCGGGGACCGTAAAGCAAGGCCAGTACTTC. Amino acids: CASSVPGTVKQGQYF. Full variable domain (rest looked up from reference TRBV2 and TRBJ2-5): EPEVTQTPSHQVTQMGQEVILRCVPISNHLYFYWYRQILGQKVEFLVSFYNNEISEKSEIFDDQFSVERPDGSNFTLKIRSTKLEDSAMYFCASSVPGTVKQGQYFGPGTRLLVL.